This T cell receptor beta chain is drawn from a study of post-analysis software for immune sequencing data. Study-level information: Relapsing-remitting, secondary progressive and progressive-relapsing multiple sclerosis were all included among the disease courses.

Study-wide points: Relative to controls, patients had a few TRBV segments at higher frequency, with TRBV5-6, TRBV5-1 and TRBV20-1 among these. Normalized Chao1 diversity was significantly lower in multiple sclerosis patients than in controls.

Germline CDR1 and CDR2: KGHDR and SFDVKD. The CDR3 is made up of 20 amino acids. V gave up 4 bases and J gave up 0 bases; unmatched junction bases: 17. cDNA libraries of TCR beta carried unique molecular identifiers. TCRdb independently ran MiXCR on the PCR reads; one entry per CDR3 protein. The sample records fewer than 850,000 distinct CDR3 sequences, under 60% being singletons. This clonotype was recorded once. Its antigen is currently unknown. The receptor was derived from a girl aged 5 to 17 with multiple sclerosis. The chain is built from TRBV24-1 and TRBJ2-4, with 7 bases fitting TRBD1. The specimen sequenced was blood. CDR3 in DNA: TGTGCCACCAGTGACCCCGTCGGGACAGCCCAGGACCTAGCCAAAAACATTCAGTACTTC. It specifies CATSDPVGTAQDLAKNIQYF.